This T cell receptor (beta chain) emerged from a study of tumor and adjacent non-tumor tissue in lung cancer. The template was RNA from unsorted bulk tissue. Distant lung tissue was collected more than 3 cm away from the tumor edge. Three rounds of nested PCR, following a modified ARM-PCR protocol, produced the TCRbeta library. TCRdb re-analysed the multiplex PCR reads in MiXCR, keeping a single row per CDR3 protein. The sample lists approximately 68,000 distinct CDR3 sequences, roughly three quarters occurring once. As regards this clonotype: A junction end diverges from the germline sequence, so it may reflect a read error.

The CDR3 length is 15 residues. CDR1 is SGHAT, CDR2 FQNNGV, per germline. The clonotype comes from a man between 60 and 75 years old with non-small cell lung cancer. The chain recombines TRBV11-2 with TRBJ2-7, with a possible D match to TRBD1 (5 bases). Sequences were obtained from distant non-tumor lung tissue. The CDR3 nucleotides are TGTGCCAGCAGCTTAGATTTACGACAGCCTTACGAGCAGTGCTTC. Encoded protein: CASSLDLRQPYEQCF. The full variable domain, rest sourced from reference TRBV11-2 and TRBJ2-7, is EAGVAQSPRYKIIEKRQSVAFWCNPISGHATLYWYQQILGQGPKLLIQFQNNGVVDDSQLPKDRFSAERLKGVDSTLKIQPAKLEDSAVYLCASSLDLRQPYEQCFGPGTRLTVT.